This T cell receptor (beta chain) came from a study of shared clonotypes between healthy human individuals. Study results and caveats: Between a handful of donors, naive CD4 clonotypes were shared at a level of approximately 5%.

V shed 6 bases, J shed 6 bases, and the junction held 6 bases outside the gene matches. The CDR3 totals 15 residues. Germline values: CDR1 MDHEN, CDR2 SYDVKM. Replicate PCRs for sorted subsets used roughly 200 ng DNA; this equaled about 30,000 T cell genomes. TCRdb's table, derived via immunoSEQ multiplex PCR, lists solely in-frame clones and lacks some. Among over 950,000 clones, roughly 80% were seen once, and the ten largest hold more than 0.85%. With regard to this clone: Its antigen remains unknown.

The chain is built from TRBV28 and TRBJ2-1, with 12 bases lining up with TRBD2. The receptor was derived from a man aged 18 to 30 in good health. Some clones in this sample may be carry-over from other donors' samples. The sequenced sample was memory CD4+ T cells from PBMCs. This sample's subset: CD45RA-negative fraction. Here the CDR3 DNA reads TGTGCCAGCAGCGCCGCTAGCGGGAGGGGCAATGAGCAGTTCTTC. It translates to CASSAASGRGNEQFF.